This entry is about one T cell receptor (beta chain). Both TCR beta VDJ combination and CDR3 sequence profiling were carried out. Genomic DNA was the template for this profiling. TCRdb reprocessed the reads via MiXCR and lists one record per CDR3 protein. The table lists 120,000 or so distinct CDR3 sequences, 48% of them singletons. These data come from a study of CD8+CD57+ T cells in acquired aplastic anemia. Germline-derived CDR1 and CDR2 are MNHEY and SVGEGT. Trimming cost V 5 bases and J 6 bases; bases outside gene matches: 1. The CDR3 runs to 13 residues. The origin of this receptor is a human donor in good health, serving as a control. V gene TRBV6-2 or TRBV6-3 combines with J gene TRBJ1-5, with TRBD1 matching 10 bases. Sequenced input: sorted CD4+, CD8+, or CD8+CD57+ T cells (not recorded which) from PBMCs. The CDR3 DNA reads TGTGCCAGCAGTAGACAGGGGGCTCAGCCCCAGCATTTT. Its protein product is CASSRQGAQPQHF.